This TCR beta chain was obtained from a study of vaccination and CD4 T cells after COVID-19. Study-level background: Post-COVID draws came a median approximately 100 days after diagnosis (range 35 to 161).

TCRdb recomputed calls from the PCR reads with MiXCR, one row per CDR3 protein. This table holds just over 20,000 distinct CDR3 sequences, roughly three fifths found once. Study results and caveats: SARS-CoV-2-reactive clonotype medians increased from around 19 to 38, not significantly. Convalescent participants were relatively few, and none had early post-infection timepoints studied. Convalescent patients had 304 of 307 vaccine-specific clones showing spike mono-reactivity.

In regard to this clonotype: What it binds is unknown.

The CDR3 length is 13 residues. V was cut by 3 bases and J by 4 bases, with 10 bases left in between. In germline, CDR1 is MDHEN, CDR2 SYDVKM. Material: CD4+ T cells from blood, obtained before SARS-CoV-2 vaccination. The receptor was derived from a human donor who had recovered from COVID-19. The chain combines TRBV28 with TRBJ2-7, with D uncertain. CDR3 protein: CASSLGRRYEQYF. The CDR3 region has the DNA TGTGCCAGCAGTTTGGGCAGGAGATACGAGCAGTACTTC.